This paragraph reports one T cell receptor (beta chain). This sample is part of a study of OX40 agonist ivuxolimab in advanced cancers. Overall study context: Three patients showed partial responses: one hepatocellular carcinoma and two cutaneous melanoma cases.

Sequencing used immunoSEQ multiplex PCR; TCRdb keeps in-frame clones, though not all of them. Among fewer than 80,000 clones, approximately 85% were seen once, and the ten largest hold roughly 0.66%. Germline V gives CDR1 SNHLY, CDR2 FYNNEI. Trimming took off 6 bases at V and 2 bases at J, with 14 bases between the two ends. CDR3 size: 15 residues. Sequencing was performed on CD4+ or CD8+ T cells sorted from blood, taken in a trial of the OX40 agonist ivuxolimab. The V and J genes are TRBV2 and TRBJ2-1, with a tentative D call TRBD1 (6 bases). The TCR was taken from an adult with an advanced solid tumor such as melanoma, head and neck, liver or kidney cancer. CDR3 in DNA: TGTGCCAGCAGCGGCGACAGGTCTACCTACAATGAGCAGTTCTTC. Translation: CASSGDRSTYNEQFF.